A single sample is the source of the 22 T cell receptor beta chains below, sequenced in a study of control samples from healthy donors and cancer patients. Using immunoSEQ multiplex PCR, the repertoire was profiled, and TCRdb retains in-frame clones only, with some absent. The sample has roughly 120,000 clones, more than 85% seen once; the top ten hold under 20%. The sequencing input was blood. The receptors were sampled from a woman aged 45-65 years in good health.

This chain connects TRBV7-8 to TRBJ2-1, with TRBD2 as a possible D gene (5 bases). This CDR3 contains 13 residues. The germline V gene has CDR1 SGHVS and CDR2 FQNEAQ. V lost 6 bases, J lost 9 bases, and 15 bases lay in between. This CDR3 is CASRPTGYGEQFF. The CDR3 DNA follows: TGTGCCAGCAGACCGACGGGGTACGGTGAGCAGTTCTTC.

The rearrangement uses TRBV6-4 and TRBJ2-1; D ambiguous. V lost 5 bases and J 3 bases, leaving 14 bases between the germline ends. This CDR3 contains 15 residues. The germline CDR1 and CDR2 sequences are MRHNA and SNTAGT. CDR3 protein: CASSRSPMGYNEQFF. CDR3 bases: TGTGCCAGCAGTAGGTCCCCTATGGGCTACAATGAGCAGTTCTTC.

The J gene is TRBJ1-6, the V gene TRBV19; D remains unclear. CDR1 is LNHDA and CDR2 is SQIVND in the germline V gene (reference sequence). The CDR3 is made up of 14 amino acids. V was trimmed by 5 bases and J by 4 bases, leaving 9 bases between them. This CDR3 reads CASSPEAYNSPLHF. The CDR3 DNA reads as TGTGCCAGTAGTCCCGAAGCTTATAATTCACCCCTCCACTTT.

The V gene is TRBV7-2, the J gene TRBJ2-1; D not resolved. V lost 0 bases and J lost 10, with 7 bases in between. The CDR3 runs to 12 residues. In germline, CDR1 is SGHTA, CDR2 FQGNSA. This CDR3 is CASSLAAREQFF. CDR3 bases: TGTGCCAGCAGCTTAGCGGCACGGGAGCAGTTCTTC.

The V gene is TRBV9, the J gene TRBJ1-1; D is perhaps TRBD1 (5 bases). Germline CDR1 reads SGDLS; CDR2 reads YYNGEE. The CDR3 runs to 15 residues. Trimming cost V 4 bases and J 1 base, with 14 bases left between them. CDR3: CASSPGTGPNTEAFF. CDR3 nucleotide sequence: TGTGCCAGCAGCCCCGGGACCGGCCCGAACACTGAAGCTTTCTTT.

The chain links TRBV28 to TRBJ1-2; 8 bases are shared with TRBD1. V was clipped by 6 bases and J by 4 bases; unmatched bases: 7. Germline-derived CDR1 and CDR2 are MDHEN and SYDVKM. CDR3 length: 14 residues. The CDR3: CASRVTGTGYGYTF. In DNA, the CDR3 is TGTGCCAGCAGAGTCACAGGGACAGGCTATGGCTACACCTTC.

The rearrangement joins TRBV7-2 to TRBJ2-5; D might be TRBD1 (6 bases). The CDR3 contains 15 residues. V was pared by 1 base and J by 3 bases, with 12 bases between. CDR1 SGHTA and CDR2 FQGNSA come from the germline V gene. CDR3 amino acids: CASSLGFRDKETQYF. Here the CDR3 DNA reads TGTGCCAGCAGCTTAGGTTTCAGGGACAAAGAGACCCAGTACTTC. Full variable domain (remainder filled in from reference TRBV7-2 and TRBJ2-5): GAGVSQSPSNKVTEKGKDVELRCDPISGHTALYWYRQSLGQGLEFLIYFQGNSAPDKSGLPSDRFSAERTGGSVSTLTIQRTQQEDSAVYLCASSLGFRDKETQYFGPGTRLLVL.

The chain couples TRBV5-5 to TRBJ2-7; 7 bases are shared with TRBD1. From germline, CDR1 is SGHKS and CDR2 YYEKEE (reference sequence). V shed 0 bases, J shed 2 bases, and the junction held 5 bases outside the gene matches. The CDR3 extends over 15 amino acids. The CDR3 spells CASSLGHDRAYEQYF. The CDR3 nucleotides read TGTGCCAGCAGCTTGGGGCATGACAGGGCCTACGAGCAGTACTTC.

This sequence joins TRBV2 and TRBJ2-7; unclear D gene. CDR1 SNHLY and CDR2 FYNNEI come from the germline V gene. CDR3 size: 13 residues. V gave up 4 bases and J gave up 2 bases, with 9 bases separating them. The CDR3 coding sequence is TGTGCCAGCAGTGTTGGCAGGACCTACGAGCAGTACTTC. It encodes CASSVGRTYEQYF.

The V call is TRBV20-1, the J call TRBJ2-1; D not resolved. Germline V gene sequence: CDR1 DFQATT, CDR2 SNEGSKA (reference sequence). The CDR3 runs to 10 residues. V lost 5 bases and J lost 12, with 11 bases in between. CDR3 sequence (DNA): TGCAGTGCTCCGTGGGGTAGGCAGTTCTTC. Its protein product is CSAPWGRQFF.

V and J are TRBV12-5 and TRBJ2-1; tentative D call: TRBD2 (6 bases). CDR3 length: 14 amino acids. Trimming left V 7 bases short and J 7 bases short, with 17 bases between. CDR1 LGHNT and CDR2 FRNRAP come from the germline V gene. CDR3 loop: CASVVDGGINEQFF. Here the CDR3 DNA reads TGTGCTAGTGTAGTCGACGGAGGGATTAATGAGCAGTTCTTC.

V usage is TRBV6-5 and J usage is TRBJ2-1, with D perhaps given as TRBD1 or TRBD2 (6 bases each). The V gene lost 6 bases and the J gene lost 9 bases, with 18 bases spanning the gap. There are 14 residues in the CDR3. The germline gives CDR1 MNHEY, CDR2 SVGAGI. The CDR3 protein is CASRRGDQISEQFF. The CDR3 DNA reads TGTGCCAGCAGAAGGGGGGATCAGATTAGTGAGCAGTTCTTC.

V and J are TRBV27 and TRBJ2-3; D remains ambiguous. The germline gives CDR1 MNHEY, CDR2 SMNVEV (reference sequence). The V and J ends lost 5 bases and 1 base respectively, with 13 bases between them. The CDR3 extends over 15 amino acids. CDR3 in DNA: TGTGCCAGCAGTCCATCCGCACTCGGCACAGATACGCAGTATTTT. Translating it yields CASSPSALGTDTQYF.

The chain is built from TRBV7-9 and TRBJ2-5; 9 nucleotides agree with TRBD2. The CDR3 is 17 amino acids. V shed 1 base and J 2 bases; nucleotides not matched to a gene: 8. CDR1 is SEHNR and CDR2 is FQNEAQ in the germline V gene (reference sequence). The CDR3 DNA reads TGTGCCAGCAGCTTAGTGGTCCAGCGGGAGGCGCAAGAGACCCAGTACTTC. Its translation is CASSLVVQREAQETQYF.

V is TRBV11-2 and J is TRBJ2-3; TRBD1 matches at 7 bases. The V gene's germline CDR1 is SGHAT and CDR2 FQNNGV. After removal of 4 bases from V and 6 bases from J, the junction contained 7 bases not matched to a gene. CDR3 length equals 14 residues. The DNA of the CDR3 is TGTGCCAGCAGCTCACAGGGGAGTTTGGATACGCAGTATTTT. As protein: CASSSQGSLDTQYF.

The V and J genes are TRBV14 and TRBJ1-3; 10 nucleotides match TRBD1. Germline-derived CDR1 and CDR2 are SGHDN and FVKESK. V dropped 4 bases and J dropped 3; count of bases not matched to a gene: 3. This CDR3 comprises 15 residues. The CDR3 DNA is TGTGCCAGCAGCCCGACAGGGGGCTTTGGAAACACCATATATTTT. Translation: CASSPTGGFGNTIYF.

This clone was seen a few times. This chain connects TRBV6-5 to TRBJ2-4; D is uncertain. V lost 4 bases and J lost 8, with 21 bases in between. CDR1 and CDR2 from the germline V gene are MNHEY and SVGAGI. The CDR3 covers 16 residues. The CDR3 nucleotides are TGTGCCAGCAGTTCCCAGCGACCATCTGCAAGGTACATTCAGTACTTC. This gives the protein CASSSQRPSARYIQYF.

This clone has only one observation. V and J are TRBV9 and TRBJ2-1; 9 nucleotides line up with TRBD1. Looked up from germline, CDR1 is SGDLS and CDR2 is YYNGEE. V shed 0 bases and J 5 bases; nucleotides not matched to a gene: 3. The CDR3 totals 15 residues. This CDR3 reads CASSVGDRANNEQFF. CDR3 nucleotides: TGTGCCAGCAGCGTAGGGGACAGGGCGAACAATGAGCAGTTCTTC.

A single count supports this clone. The chain carries TRBV5-1 and TRBJ1-4; 10 bases are a match to TRBD1. The CDR3 is made up of 16 amino acids. Germline-derived CDR1 and CDR2 are SGHRS and YFSETQ. Unmatched junction bases numbered 7, after V lost 1 base and J lost 7 bases. CDR3 residues: CASSLSLRTGGEKLFF. CDR3 nucleotide sequence: TGCGCCAGCAGCTTGTCTCTTCGGACAGGGGGTGAAAAACTGTTTTTT.

V is TRBV2 and J is TRBJ1-6; 7 bases are a match to TRBD1. CDR3 length equals 14 residues. CDR1 is SNHLY and CDR2 is FYNNEI in the germline V gene. The V and J ends lost 6 bases and 7 bases, in that order; junction bases with no gene match: 6. CDR3 region: CASSGDSGNSPLHF. DNA for the CDR3: TGTGCCAGCAGCGGGGACAGCGGGAATTCACCCCTCCACTTT.

The genes are TRBV18 and TRBJ1-6, with D possibly TRBD1 on 5 matching bases. The V end was cut by 4 bases, the J end by 10 bases, with 20 bases between. Germline CDR1 reads KGHSH; CDR2 reads LQKENI. The CDR3 spans 16 residues. CDR3: CASSQDTGGFGSPLHF. The CDR3 DNA is TGTGCCAGCTCACAAGACACAGGCGGGTTTGGGTCACCCCTCCACTTT.

This chain's CDR3 is CASSSLAGGLNEQFF. CDR3 DNA: TGCGCCAGCAGCTCTTTAGCGGGAGGGCTGAATGAGCAGTTCTTC. This chain joins TRBV5-1 and TRBJ2-1; 11 positions match TRBD2. Trimming removed 3 bases from V and 7 bases from J; junction bases left unmatched: 6. The CDR3 has 15 residues. In germline, CDR1 is SGHRS, CDR2 YFSETQ. The whole variable domain, filled in from reference TRBV5-1 and TRBJ2-1, reads KAGVTQTPRYLIKTRGQQVTLSCSPISGHRSVSWYQQTPGQGLQFLFEYFSETQRNKGNFPGRFSGRQFSNSRSEMNVSTLELGDSALYLCASSSLAGGLNEQFFGPGTRLTVL.